This T cell receptor (beta chain) emerged from a study of beta chain features in type 1 diabetes. cDNA synthesis used the whole RNA isolate, giving expressed TCRB sequences. Data came from immunoSEQ multiplex PCR; TCRdb stores just in-frame clones and leaves some out. The sample yields 310,000 or so clones, 6.5% to 10% seen once. The single heparinised draw taken from each donor contained roughly 100 mL of blood on average. Sequenced material: central memory CD4+ T cells from blood. This receptor was obtained from a woman younger than 30 in good health.

The CDR3 protein is CASSLVGQGHEQYF. The CDR3 region has the DNA TGTGCCAGCAGCTTGGTAGGACAGGGCCACGAGCAGTACTTC. The rearrangement links TRBV7-9 to TRBJ2-7; 8 nucleotides line up with TRBD1. The length of the CDR3 is 14 residues. Looked up from germline, CDR1 is SEHNR and CDR2 is FQNEAQ (reference sequence). Trimming cost V 3 bases and J 5 bases; bases outside gene matches: 6.